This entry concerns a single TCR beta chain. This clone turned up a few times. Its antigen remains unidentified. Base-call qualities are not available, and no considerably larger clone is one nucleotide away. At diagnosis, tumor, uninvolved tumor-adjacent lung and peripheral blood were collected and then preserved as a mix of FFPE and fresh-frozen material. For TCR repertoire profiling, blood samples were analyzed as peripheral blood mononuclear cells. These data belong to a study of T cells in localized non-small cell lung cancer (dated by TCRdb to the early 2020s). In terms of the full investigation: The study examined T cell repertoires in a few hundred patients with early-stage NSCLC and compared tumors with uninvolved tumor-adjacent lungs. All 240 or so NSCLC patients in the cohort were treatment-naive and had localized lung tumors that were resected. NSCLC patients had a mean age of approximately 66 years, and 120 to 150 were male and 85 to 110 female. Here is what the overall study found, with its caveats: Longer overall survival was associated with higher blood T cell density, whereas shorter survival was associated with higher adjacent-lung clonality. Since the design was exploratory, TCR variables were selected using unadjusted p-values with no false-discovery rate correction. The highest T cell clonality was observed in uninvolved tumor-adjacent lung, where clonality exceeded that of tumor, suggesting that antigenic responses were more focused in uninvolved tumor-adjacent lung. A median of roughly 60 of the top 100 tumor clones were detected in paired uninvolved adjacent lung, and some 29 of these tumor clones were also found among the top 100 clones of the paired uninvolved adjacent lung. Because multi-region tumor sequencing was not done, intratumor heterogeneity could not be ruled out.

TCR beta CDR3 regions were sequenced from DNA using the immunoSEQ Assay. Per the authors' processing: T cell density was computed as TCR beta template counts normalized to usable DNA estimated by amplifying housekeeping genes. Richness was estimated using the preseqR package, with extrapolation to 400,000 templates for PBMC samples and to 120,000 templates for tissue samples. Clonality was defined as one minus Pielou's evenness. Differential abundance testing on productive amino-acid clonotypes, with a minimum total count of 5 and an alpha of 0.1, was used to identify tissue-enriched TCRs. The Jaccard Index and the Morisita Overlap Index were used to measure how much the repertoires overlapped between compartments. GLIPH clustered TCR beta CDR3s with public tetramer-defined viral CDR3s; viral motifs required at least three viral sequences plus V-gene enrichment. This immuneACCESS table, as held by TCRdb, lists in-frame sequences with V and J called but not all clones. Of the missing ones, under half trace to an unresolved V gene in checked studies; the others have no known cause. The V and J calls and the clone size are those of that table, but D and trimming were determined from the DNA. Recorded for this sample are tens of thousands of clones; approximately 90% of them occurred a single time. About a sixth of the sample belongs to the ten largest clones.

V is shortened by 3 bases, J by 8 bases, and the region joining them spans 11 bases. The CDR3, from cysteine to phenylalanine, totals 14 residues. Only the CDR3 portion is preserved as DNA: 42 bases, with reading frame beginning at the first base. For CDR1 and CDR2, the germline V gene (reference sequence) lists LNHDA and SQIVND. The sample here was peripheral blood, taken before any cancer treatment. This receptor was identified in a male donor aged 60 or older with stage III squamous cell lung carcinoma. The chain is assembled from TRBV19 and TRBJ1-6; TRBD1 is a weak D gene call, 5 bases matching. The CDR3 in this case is CASSMRGNYSPLHF. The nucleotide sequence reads TGTGCCAGTAGTATGAGGGGTAATTATTCACCCCTCCACTTT.